The next 23 T cell receptor beta chains were all read from a single sample in a study of graft-versus-host responses after intestinal transplantation. TCRdb's copy holds only in-frame clones and misses some; the assay was immunoSEQ multiplex PCR. Of 13,000 to 15,000 clones in the sample, around 94% were seen once. This specimen consisted of PBMCs, obtained 9 days after transplant. All receptors come from a human patient who received an intestinal transplant, so some T cells may come from the graft donor.

This chain uses TRBV7-6 with TRBJ2-7, with TRBD2 as a possible D gene (5 bases). The CDR3 loop spans 14 amino acids. The germline V and J ends were trimmed by 5 bases and 2 bases, with 13 bases remaining between them. Germline V gene data show CDR1 as SGHVS and CDR2 as FNYEAQ. CDR3 region: CASSVTREAYEQYF. For the CDR3, the DNA is TGTGCCAGCAGCGTAACCCGGGAAGCCTACGAGCAGTACTTC.

The J gene is TRBJ2-7, the V gene TRBV29-1; tentatively, D is TRBD1 or TRBD2 (6 bases each). CDR1 SQVTM and CDR2 ANQGSEA come from the germline V gene. The CDR3 length is 15 residues. Trimming removed 2 bases from V and 6 bases from J, with 20 bases in between. The CDR3 here is CSVETEGGILGEQYF. CDR3 DNA: TGCAGCGTTGAAACCGAGGGGGGCATATTAGGCGAGCAGTACTTC.

This rearrangement joins TRBV4-1 to TRBJ1-3; D remains unclear. This CDR3 contains 16 residues. From germline, CDR1 is MGHRA and CDR2 YSYEKL. Trimming took off 1 base at V and 4 bases at J, with 14 bases between the two ends. This CDR3 reads CASSQGHGYRGNTIYF. In nucleotides, the CDR3 is TGCGCCAGCAGCCAAGGTCACGGGTATAGGGGAAACACCATATATTTT.

This clone was recorded once. The rearrangement joins TRBV6-5 to TRBJ2-5, with D tentatively TRBD1 or TRBD2 (5 bases each). The V gene lost 6 bases and the J gene lost 5 bases, with 16 bases spanning the gap. This CDR3 is built from 14 residues. CDR1 and CDR2 (germline): MNHEY, SVGAGI. CDR3 DNA sequence: TGTGCCAGCAGCGGGGCGGCCCTCCGGGAGACCCAGTACTTC. Translated: CASSGAALRETQYF.

This chain links TRBV7-9 with TRBJ2-7; D is possibly TRBD2 (6 bases). The length of the CDR3 is 14 residues. Trimming stripped 0 bases from V and 3 bases from J, with 9 bases between. Germline CDR1 is SEHNR and CDR2 is FQNEAQ (reference sequence). The CDR3 spells CASSLAGAGYEQYF. The CDR3 nucleotides are TGTGCCAGCAGCTTAGCTGGAGCGGGCTACGAGCAGTACTTC.

In regard to this clone: Relative to the germline gene, one junction end is altered; a read error may explain this. The genes are TRBV2 and TRBJ2-1; D perhaps matches TRBD2 (5 bases). The CDR3 is 16 amino acids. Germline V gives CDR1 SNHLY, CDR2 FYNNEI. CDR3 sequence (DNA): TGTGCCAGCAGTAAAGCCCGACTACTCGGATACAATGAGCAGTTCTTC. This translates into CASSKARLLGYNEQFF.

The V call is TRBV29-1, the J call TRBJ2-3, with TRBD2 matching 8 bases. The CDR3 loop spans 15 amino acids. The trim removed 1 base at V and 2 bases at J, leaving 5 bases unmatched. Germline loops: CDR1 SQVTM, CDR2 ANQGSEA. CDR3 DNA sequence: TGCAGCGTTGAAGGGGGACTAGGTCCCACAGATACGCAGTATTTT. This encodes CSVEGGLGPTDTQYF.

The chain links TRBV19 to TRBJ2-1; 7 nucleotides agree with TRBD1. The V segment lost 7 bases and the J segment 5 bases; nucleotides outside the gene matches: 5. The CDR3 covers 13 residues. Germline V gene data show CDR1 as LNHDA and CDR2 as SQIVND (reference sequence). The CDR3: CASNLGQNNEQFF. The CDR3 nucleotides read TGTGCCAGTAACCTGGGACAGAACAATGAGCAGTTCTTC.

V and J are TRBV10-3 and TRBJ2-1; D might be TRBD1 (8 bases). V dropped 0 bases and J dropped 7 bases, with 19 bases sitting between them. Germline V gene data show CDR1 as ENHRY and CDR2 as SYGVKD. The CDR3 covers 17 residues. The DNA of the CDR3 is TGTGCCATCAGTGAGTCACGAGCGGGGAACAGGGGGAATGAGCAGTTCTTC. Translation: CAISESRAGNRGNEQFF.

The rearrangement links TRBV6-1 to TRBJ1-3, with D unresolved. The CDR3 has 16 amino acids. The V and J ends lost 1 base and 0 bases respectively, with 10 bases between them. Germline CDR1 reads MNHNS; CDR2 reads SASEGT. DNA for the CDR3: TGTGCCAGCAGTGAAGTGCCCCCCAGCTCTGGAAACACCATATATTTT. This gives the protein CASSEVPPSSGNTIYF.

The chain links TRBV9 to TRBJ2-7; 11 nucleotides agree with TRBD1. The CDR3 loop spans 16 amino acids. Germline CDR1 and CDR2: SGDLS and YYNGEE. V lost 8 bases and J lost 7; bases outside the gene matches: 17. CDR3 DNA sequence: TGTGCCAGTGGATGGACAGGGGGCCATGATTCGGGTGAGCAGTACTTC. Translating it yields CASGWTGGHDSGEQYF.

The chain recombines TRBV9 with TRBJ2-7; D is uncertain. The CDR3 runs to 13 residues. Trimming shortened V by 4 bases and J by 1 base, and 9 bases separated the two germline ends. Germline V gene sequence: CDR1 SGDLS, CDR2 YYNGEE. CDR3 in DNA: TGTGCCAGCAGCTCTACGGATTCCTACGAGCAGTACTTC. Its protein is CASSSTDSYEQYF.

The rearrangement joins TRBV28 to TRBJ1-2; D is unresolved. The CDR3 is made up of 15 amino acids. The V and J ends lost 5 bases and 4 bases respectively, with 17 bases between them. Germline V lookup: CDR1 MDHEN, CDR2 SYDVKM. The CDR3 region has the DNA TGTGCCAGCAGTCTCTCTCCGGGGTTTGTCTATGGCTACACCTTC. Translating it yields CASSLSPGFVYGYTF.

V gene TRBV27 combines with J gene TRBJ2-1; 8 nucleotides match TRBD2. Trimming removed 5 bases from V and 0 bases from J; junction bases left unmatched: 3. The CDR3 covers 15 residues. Germline assignment: CDR1 MNHEY and CDR2 SMNVEV (reference sequence). The CDR3, as DNA: TGTGCCAGCAGTCTTACTAGCGGCTCCTACAATGAGCAGTTCTTC. Translated: CASSLTSGSYNEQFF.

This chain links TRBV10-1 with TRBJ1-1; 8 nucleotides agree with TRBD1. Germline CDR1 and CDR2: WNHNN and SYGVQD (reference sequence). The length of the CDR3 is 13 residues. Trimming took 0 bases from V and 8 from J; bases not matched to a gene: 2. The CDR3 loop reads CASSESGDREAFF. In DNA form, the CDR3 reads TGCGCCAGCAGTGAGTCGGGGGACAGGGAAGCTTTCTTT.

The chain carries TRBV4-1 and TRBJ1-1; D perhaps matches TRBD1 (5 bases). Trimming stripped 4 bases from V and 1 base from J, with 13 bases between. The CDR3 extends over 15 amino acids. CDR1 and CDR2 (germline): MGHRA, YSYEKL. This chain's CDR3 is CASSRGGQGNTEAFF. The CDR3 DNA follows: TGCGCCAGCAGCCGGGGAGGGCAGGGGAACACTGAAGCTTTCTTT.

This chain links TRBV28 with TRBJ2-3; D is perhaps TRBD2 (5 bases). The CDR3 extends over 15 amino acids. Trimming pared 4 bases from V and 0 bases from J, leaving 11 bases between. Germline CDR1 is MDHEN and CDR2 is SYDVKM. In DNA, the CDR3 is TGTGCCAGCAGTTCCCGGACTGCCAGCACAGATACGCAGTATTTT. The encoded protein is CASSSRTASTDTQYF. Looking up the rest from reference TRBV28 and TRBJ2-3 gives the full variable domain: DVKVTQSSRYLVKRTGEKVFLECVQDMDHENMFWYRQDPGLGLRLIYFSYDVKMKEKGDIPEGYSVSREKKERFSLILESASTNQTSMYLCASSSRTASTDTQYFGPGTRLTVL.

This rearrangement joins TRBV6-5 to TRBJ1-2, with D unclear. V was clipped by 1 base and J by 4 bases, with 13 bases between them. This CDR3 comprises 15 residues. CDR1 is MNHEY, CDR2 SVGAGI, per germline. This chain's CDR3 is CASSYFRTPTYGYTF. As DNA, the CDR3 is TGTGCCAGCAGTTACTTCAGAACCCCAACCTATGGCTACACCTTC.

The chain has TRBV13 and TRBJ1-2; D is undetermined. The CDR3 runs to 14 residues. Germline CDR1 and CDR2: PRHDT and FYEKMQ (reference sequence). V was cut by 0 bases and J by 6 bases, with 11 bases left in between. CDR3 sequence (DNA): TGTGCCAGCAGCTTAGGCCGGTCAAAAAATGGCTACACCTTC. It encodes CASSLGRSKNGYTF.

This rearrangement joins TRBV27 to TRBJ2-7; the match to TRBD2 covers 8 bases. The CDR3 has 15 residues. V was pared by 3 bases and J by 4 bases, with 8 bases of the junction left unmatched. Germline lookup yields CDR1 MNHEY and CDR2 SMNVEV (reference sequence). CDR3 amino acids: CASSLKGLDSYEQYF. CDR3 sequence (DNA): TGTGCCAGCAGTTTGAAGGGACTAGACTCTTACGAGCAGTACTTC.

The rearrangement joins TRBV6-1 to TRBJ2-7, with TRBD1 matching 11 bases. The CDR3 is 15 residues long. Germline assignment: CDR1 MNHNS and CDR2 SASEGT. The ends lost 6 bases at V and 5 bases at J; junction bases unmatched: 9. The CDR3 reads CASSLSRTGGNEQYF. The CDR3 DNA reads as TGTGCCAGCAGCCTATCGAGGACAGGGGGCAACGAGCAGTACTTC.

The chain couples TRBV27 to TRBJ2-7; the D gene could be TRBD1 or TRBD2 (5 bases each). CDR3 length equals 14 residues. Trimming removed 2 bases from V and 5 bases from J, with 13 bases in between. Germline V gives CDR1 MNHEY, CDR2 SMNVEV (reference sequence). Written as DNA, the CDR3 is TGTGCCAGCAGTTTAGGCGGCCCGGGGCACGAGCAGTACTTC. It codes for CASSLGGPGHEQYF.

This chain uses TRBV12-5 with TRBJ2-1; no reliable D call. This CDR3 spans 17 amino acids. CDR1 is LGHNT and CDR2 is FRNRAP in the germline V gene. Trimming left V 0 bases short and J 0 bases short, with 12 bases between. The CDR3 region has the DNA TGTGCTAGTGGTTTGGTACGTAACATGAACTCCTACAATGAGCAGTTCTTC. Its protein product is CASGLVRNMNSYNEQFF.